This TCR beta chain was recovered during a study of blood T cell repertoires in COVID-19. The CDR3 has 17 amino acids. CDR1 and CDR2 (germline): LGHNA, YNFKEQ. The V end lost 0 bases, the J end lost 4 bases, and 16 bases lay between the germline ends. How the authors handled the data: The assay estimated nucleated cells by amplifying reference gene primers. Measured with immunoSEQ multiplex PCR; TCRdb has only the in-frame clones, and not every one. That table is the source of V, J and clone size, and D and trimming were worked out from the DNA. This sample carries 60,000 to 85,000 clones, more than 75% of them seen once, and the ten largest clones take about 16%.

The sequenced sample consisted of peripheral blood. The TCR originated in a human donor in a cohort sampled during active COVID-19. The gene calls are TRBV4-2 and TRBJ2-1; D is possibly TRBD2 (6 bases). The CDR3 is CASSQDEWASAYNEQFF. The DNA of the CDR3 is TGTGCCAGCAGCCAAGATGAGTGGGCTAGCGCATACAATGAGCAGTTCTTC.